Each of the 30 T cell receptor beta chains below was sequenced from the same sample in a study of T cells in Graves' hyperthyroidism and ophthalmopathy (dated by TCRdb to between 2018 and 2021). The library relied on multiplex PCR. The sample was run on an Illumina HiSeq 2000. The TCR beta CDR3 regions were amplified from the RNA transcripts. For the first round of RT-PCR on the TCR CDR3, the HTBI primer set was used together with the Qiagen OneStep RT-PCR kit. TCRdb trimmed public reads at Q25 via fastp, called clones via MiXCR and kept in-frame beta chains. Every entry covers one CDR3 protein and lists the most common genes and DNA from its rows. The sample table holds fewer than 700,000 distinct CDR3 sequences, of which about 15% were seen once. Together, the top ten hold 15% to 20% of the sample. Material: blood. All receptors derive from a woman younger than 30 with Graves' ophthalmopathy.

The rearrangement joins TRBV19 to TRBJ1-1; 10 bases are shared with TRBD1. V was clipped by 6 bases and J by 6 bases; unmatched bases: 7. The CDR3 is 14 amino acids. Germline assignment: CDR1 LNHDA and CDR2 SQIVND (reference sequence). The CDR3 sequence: CASSRGQGFPEAFF. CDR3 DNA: TGTGCCAGTAGCAGGGGACAGGGGTTTCCTGAAGCTTTCTTT.

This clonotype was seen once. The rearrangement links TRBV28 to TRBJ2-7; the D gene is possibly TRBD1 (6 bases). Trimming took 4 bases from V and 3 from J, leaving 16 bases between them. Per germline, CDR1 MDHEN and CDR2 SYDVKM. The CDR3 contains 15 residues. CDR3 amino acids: CASSSPAQGDYEQYF. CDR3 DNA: TGTGCCAGCAGTTCCCCGGCACAGGGAGACTACGAGCAGTACTTC.

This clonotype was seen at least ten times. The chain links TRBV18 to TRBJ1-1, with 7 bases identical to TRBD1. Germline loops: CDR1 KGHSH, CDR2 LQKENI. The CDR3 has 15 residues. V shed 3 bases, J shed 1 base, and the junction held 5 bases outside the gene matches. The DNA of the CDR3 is TGTGCCAGCTCACCCACCGGGACAGCGAACACTGAAGCTTTCTTT. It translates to CASSPTGTANTEAFF.

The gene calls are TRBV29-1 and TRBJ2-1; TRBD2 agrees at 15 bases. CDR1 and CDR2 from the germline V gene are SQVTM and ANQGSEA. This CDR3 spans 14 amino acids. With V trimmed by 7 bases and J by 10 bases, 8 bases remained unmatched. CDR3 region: CSGVGLAGGPEQFF. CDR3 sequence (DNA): TGCAGCGGGGTAGGACTAGCGGGGGGGCCCGAGCAGTTCTTC.

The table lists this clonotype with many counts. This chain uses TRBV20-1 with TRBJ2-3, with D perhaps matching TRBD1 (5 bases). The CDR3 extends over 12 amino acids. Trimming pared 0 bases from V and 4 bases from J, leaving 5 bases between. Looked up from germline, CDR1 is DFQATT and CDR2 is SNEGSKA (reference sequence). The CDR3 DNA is TGCAGTGCTAGAGAGGGGCCAGATACGCAGTATTTT. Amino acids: CSAREGPDTQYF.

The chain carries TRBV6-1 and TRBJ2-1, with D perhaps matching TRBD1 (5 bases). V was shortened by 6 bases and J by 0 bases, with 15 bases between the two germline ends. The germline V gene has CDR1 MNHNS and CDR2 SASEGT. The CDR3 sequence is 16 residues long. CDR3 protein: CASSIATRASYNEQFF. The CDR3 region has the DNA TGTGCCAGCAGCATAGCCACCAGGGCCTCCTACAATGAGCAGTTCTTC.

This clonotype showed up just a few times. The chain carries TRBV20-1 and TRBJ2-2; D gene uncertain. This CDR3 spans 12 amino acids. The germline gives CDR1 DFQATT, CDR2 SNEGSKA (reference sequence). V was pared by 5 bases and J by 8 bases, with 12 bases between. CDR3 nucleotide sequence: TGCAGTGCTTCGGATGACTTGGGGGAGCTGTTTTTT. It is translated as CSASDDLGELFF.

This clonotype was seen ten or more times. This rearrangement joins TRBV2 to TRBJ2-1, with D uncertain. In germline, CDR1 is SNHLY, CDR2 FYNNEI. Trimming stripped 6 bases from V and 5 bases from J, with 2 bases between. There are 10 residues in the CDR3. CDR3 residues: CASSNNEQFF. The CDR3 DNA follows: TGTGCCAGCAGCAACAATGAGCAGTTCTTC.

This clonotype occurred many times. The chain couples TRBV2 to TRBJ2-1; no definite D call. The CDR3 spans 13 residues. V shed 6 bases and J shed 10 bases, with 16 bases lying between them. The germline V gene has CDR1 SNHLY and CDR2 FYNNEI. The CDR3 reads CASRVPGAGEQFF. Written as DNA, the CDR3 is TGTGCCAGCAGGGTGCCCGGAGCTGGAGAGCAGTTCTTC.

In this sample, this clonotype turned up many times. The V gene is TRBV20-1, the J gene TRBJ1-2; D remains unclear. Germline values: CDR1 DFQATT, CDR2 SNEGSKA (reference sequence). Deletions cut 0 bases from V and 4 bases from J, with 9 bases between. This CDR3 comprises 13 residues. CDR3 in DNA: TGCAGTGCTAGAGATACGGGCCCCTATGGCTACACCTTC. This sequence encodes CSARDTGPYGYTF.

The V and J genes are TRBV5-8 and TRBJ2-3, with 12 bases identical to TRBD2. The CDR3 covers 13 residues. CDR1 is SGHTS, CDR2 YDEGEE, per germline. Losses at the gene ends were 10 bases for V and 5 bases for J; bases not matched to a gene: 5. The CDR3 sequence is CALAGGLGDTQYF. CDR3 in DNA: TGTGCCCTAGCGGGGGGGCTGGGAGATACGCAGTATTTT.

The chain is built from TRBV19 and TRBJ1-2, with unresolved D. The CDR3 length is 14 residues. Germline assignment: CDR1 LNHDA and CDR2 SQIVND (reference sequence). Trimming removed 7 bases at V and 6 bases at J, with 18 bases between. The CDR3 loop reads CASTSGRAVHGYTF. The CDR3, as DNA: TGTGCCAGTACCTCGGGTAGGGCCGTGCATGGCTACACCTTC.

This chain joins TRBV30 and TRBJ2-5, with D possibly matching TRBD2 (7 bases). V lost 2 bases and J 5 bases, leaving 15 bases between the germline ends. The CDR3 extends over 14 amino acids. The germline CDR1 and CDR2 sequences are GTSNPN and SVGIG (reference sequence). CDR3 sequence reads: CAWSIPGGRETQYF. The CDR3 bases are TGTGCCTGGAGTATACCGGGGGGCCGCGAGACCCAGTACTTC.

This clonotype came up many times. CDR3 residues: CASSYEPGTEAFF. The DNA of the CDR3 is TGCGCCAGCAGCTATGAGCCGGGAACTGAAGCTTTCTTT. The gene calls are TRBV5-1 and TRBJ1-1, with D uncertain. CDR3 length equals 13 residues. Germline-derived CDR1 and CDR2 are SGHRS and YFSETQ. The V end was cut by 3 bases, the J end by 5 bases, with 11 bases between.

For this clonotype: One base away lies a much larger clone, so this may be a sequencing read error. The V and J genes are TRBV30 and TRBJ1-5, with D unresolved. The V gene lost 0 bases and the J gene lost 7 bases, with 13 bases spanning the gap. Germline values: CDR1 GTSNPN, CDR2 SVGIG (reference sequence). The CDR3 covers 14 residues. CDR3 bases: TGTGCCTGGAGTGTACTGAATAGTGTGCAGCCCCAGCATTTT. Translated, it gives CAWSVLNSVQPQHF.

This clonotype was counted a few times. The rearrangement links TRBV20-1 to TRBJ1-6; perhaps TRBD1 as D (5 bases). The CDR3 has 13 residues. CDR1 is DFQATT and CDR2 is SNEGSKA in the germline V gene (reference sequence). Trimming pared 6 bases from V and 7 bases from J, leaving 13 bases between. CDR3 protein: CSAGGLRNSPLHF. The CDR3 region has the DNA TGCAGTGCCGGGGGGTTAAGGAATTCACCCCTCCACTTT.

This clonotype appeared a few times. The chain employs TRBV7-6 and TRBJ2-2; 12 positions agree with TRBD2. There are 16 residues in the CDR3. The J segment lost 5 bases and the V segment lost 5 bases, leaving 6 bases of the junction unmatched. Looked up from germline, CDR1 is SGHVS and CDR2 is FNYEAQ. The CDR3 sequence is CASSPSGGAVTGELFF. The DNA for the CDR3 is TGTGCCAGCAGCCCTAGCGGGGGGGCCGTTACCGGGGAGCTGTTTTTT.

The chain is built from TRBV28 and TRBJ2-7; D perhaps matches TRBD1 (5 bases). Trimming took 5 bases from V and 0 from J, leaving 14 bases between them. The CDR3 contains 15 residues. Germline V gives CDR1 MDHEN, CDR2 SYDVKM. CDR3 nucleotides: TGTGCCAGCAGTGAATATAAGGGGAACTCCTACGAGCAGTACTTC. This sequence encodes CASSEYKGNSYEQYF. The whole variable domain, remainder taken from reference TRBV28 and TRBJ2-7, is DVKVTQSSRYLVKRTGEKVFLECVQDMDHENMFWYRQDPGLGLRLIYFSYDVKMKEKGDIPEGYSVSREKKERFSLILESASTNQTSMYLCASSEYKGNSYEQYFGPGTRLTVT.

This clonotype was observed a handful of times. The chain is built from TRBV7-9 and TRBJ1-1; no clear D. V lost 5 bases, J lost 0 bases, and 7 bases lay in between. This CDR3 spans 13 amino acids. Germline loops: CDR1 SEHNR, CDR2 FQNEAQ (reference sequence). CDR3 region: CASSPELNTEAFF. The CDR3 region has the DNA TGTGCCAGCAGCCCCGAACTGAACACTGAAGCTTTCTTT.

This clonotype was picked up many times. CDR3 sequence reads: CASSLLAGGTFNEQFF. DNA of the CDR3: TGTGCCAGCAGCTTATTAGCGGGAGGCACTTTCAATGAGCAGTTCTTC. The rearrangement links TRBV11-2 to TRBJ2-1; 10 nucleotides align to TRBD2. The germline gives CDR1 SGHAT, CDR2 FQNNGV. The CDR3 runs to 16 residues. The V gene end was trimmed by 2 bases and the J gene end by 6 bases; junction bases not matched to a gene: 7.

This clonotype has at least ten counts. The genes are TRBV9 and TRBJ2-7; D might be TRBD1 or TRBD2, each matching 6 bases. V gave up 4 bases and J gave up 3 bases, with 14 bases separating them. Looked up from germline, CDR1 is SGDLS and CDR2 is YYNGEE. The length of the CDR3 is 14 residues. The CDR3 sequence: CASSQGRGNYEQYF. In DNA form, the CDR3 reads TGTGCCAGCAGCCAGGGGCGGGGAAACTACGAGCAGTACTTC.

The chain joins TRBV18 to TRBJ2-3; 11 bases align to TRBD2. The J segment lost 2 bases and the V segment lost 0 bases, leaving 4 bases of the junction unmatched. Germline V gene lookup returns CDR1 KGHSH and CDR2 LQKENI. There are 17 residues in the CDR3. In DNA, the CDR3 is TGTGCCAGCTCACCACCGCTAGCGGGGGGCGACACAGATACGCAGTATTTT. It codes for CASSPPLAGGDTDTQYF. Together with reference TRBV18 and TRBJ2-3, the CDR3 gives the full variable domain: NAGVMQNPRHLVRRRGQEARLRCSPMKGHSHVYWYRQLPEEGLKFMVYLQKENIIDESGMPKERFSAEFPKEGPSILRIQQVVRGDSAAYFCASSPPLAGGDTDTQYFGPGTRLTVL.

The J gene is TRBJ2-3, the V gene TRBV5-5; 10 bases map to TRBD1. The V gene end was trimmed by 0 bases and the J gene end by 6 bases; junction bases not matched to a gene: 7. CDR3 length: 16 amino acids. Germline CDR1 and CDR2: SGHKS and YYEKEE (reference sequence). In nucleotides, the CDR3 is TGTGCCAGCAGCTTGGAAGCGACAGGGGGCTGGGATACGCAGTATTTT. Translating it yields CASSLEATGGWDTQYF.

DNA for the CDR3: TGTGCCAGCAGCGTAGCAGTCGGTTACTCTGGCTACACCTTC. This sequence encodes CASSVAVGYSGYTF. V gene TRBV9 combines with J gene TRBJ1-2; no definite D call. Trimming pared 0 bases from V and 7 bases from J, leaving 13 bases between. This CDR3 comprises 14 residues. Germline CDR1 and CDR2: SGDLS and YYNGEE.

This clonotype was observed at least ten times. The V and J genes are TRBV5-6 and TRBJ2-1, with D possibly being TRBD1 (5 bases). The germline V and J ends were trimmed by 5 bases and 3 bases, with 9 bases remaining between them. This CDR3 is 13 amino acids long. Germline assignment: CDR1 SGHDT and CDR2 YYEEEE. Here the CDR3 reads CASRDNLYNEQFF. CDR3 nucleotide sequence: TGTGCCAGCAGGGACAATCTCTACAATGAGCAGTTCTTC.

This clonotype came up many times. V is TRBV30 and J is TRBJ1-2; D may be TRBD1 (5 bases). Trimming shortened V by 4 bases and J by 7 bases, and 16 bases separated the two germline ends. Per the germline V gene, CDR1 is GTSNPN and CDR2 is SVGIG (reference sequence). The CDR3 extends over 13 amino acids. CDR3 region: CAWTSGQALGYTF. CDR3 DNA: TGTGCCTGGACCTCAGGGCAGGCTCTTGGCTACACCTTC. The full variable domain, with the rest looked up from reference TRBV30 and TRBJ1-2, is SQTIHQWPATLVQPVGSPLSLECTVEGTSNPNLYWYRQAAGRGLQLLFYSVGIGQISSEVPQNLSASRPQDRQFILSSKKLLLSDSGFYLCAWTSGQALGYTFGSGTRLTVV.

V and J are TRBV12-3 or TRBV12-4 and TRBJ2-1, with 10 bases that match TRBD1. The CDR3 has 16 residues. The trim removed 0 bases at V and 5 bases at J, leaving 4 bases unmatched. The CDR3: CASSLAETGGHNEQFF. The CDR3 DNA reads TGTGCCAGCAGTTTAGCGGAGACAGGGGGCCACAATGAGCAGTTCTTC.

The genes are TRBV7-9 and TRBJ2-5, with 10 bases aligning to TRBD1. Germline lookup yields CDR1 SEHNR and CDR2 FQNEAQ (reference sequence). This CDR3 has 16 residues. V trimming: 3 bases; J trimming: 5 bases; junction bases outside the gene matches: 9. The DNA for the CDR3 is TGTGCCAGCAGCTTCCGACCGGGACAGGGGCTCGAGACCCAGTACTTC. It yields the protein CASSFRPGQGLETQYF.

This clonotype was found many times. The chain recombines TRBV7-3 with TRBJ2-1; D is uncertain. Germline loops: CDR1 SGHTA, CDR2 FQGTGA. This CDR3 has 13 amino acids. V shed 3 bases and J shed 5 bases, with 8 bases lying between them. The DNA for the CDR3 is TGTGCCAGCAGCTTCGGCGGAGACAATGAGCAGTTCTTC. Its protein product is CASSFGGDNEQFF.

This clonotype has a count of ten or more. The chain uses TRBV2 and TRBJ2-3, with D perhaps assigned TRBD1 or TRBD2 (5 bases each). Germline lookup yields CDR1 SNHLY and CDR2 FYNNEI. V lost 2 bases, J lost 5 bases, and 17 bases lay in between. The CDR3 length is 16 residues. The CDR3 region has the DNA TGTGCCAGCAGTGAAAATTTTGGGGGTTCCAGAGATACGCAGTATTTT. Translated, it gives CASSENFGGSRDTQYF. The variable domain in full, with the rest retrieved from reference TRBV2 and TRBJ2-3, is EPEVTQTPSHQVTQMGQEVILRCVPISNHLYFYWYRQILGQKVEFLVSFYNNEISEKSEIFDDQFSVERPDGSNFTLKIRSTKLEDSAMYFCASSENFGGSRDTQYFGPGTRLTVL.